The 13 T cell receptor beta chains given below trace back to one sample, sequenced in a study of CD8 T cells in Susac syndrome. RNA totalling about 0.45 to 1 ug underwent reverse transcription with random hexamers. TCRdb used MiXCR to reprocess the immunoSEQ multiplex PCR reads, holding one entry per CDR3 protein. This table holds about 210,000 distinct CDR3 sequences, 95% found once. Specimen: CD4+ T cells from PBMCs. Source of these receptors: a human donor with multiple sclerosis.

This clonotype occurred once. J is TRBJ2-1 and V is TRBV3-1; TRBD2 aligns across 8 bases. From germline, CDR1 is LGHDT and CDR2 YNNKEL (reference sequence). The CDR3 sequence is 16 residues long. Losses at the gene ends were 6 bases for V and 8 bases for J; bases not matched to a gene: 15. Here the CDR3 reads CASSQRVSGTFDEQFF. CDR3 sequence (DNA): TGTGCCAGCAGTCAACGCGTTAGCGGGACCTTCGATGAGCAGTTCTTC.

The chain carries TRBV29-1 and TRBJ2-3, with D maybe TRBD2 (7 bases). CDR3 length: 12 amino acids. V shed 8 bases and J shed 4 bases, with 13 bases lying between them. CDR1 and CDR2 (germline): SQVTM, ANQGSEA. CDR3 sequence reads: CSSGGQADTQYF. CDR3 nucleotide sequence: TGCAGCTCCGGGGGGCAAGCAGATACGCAGTATTTT.

The sample holds a few counts of this clonotype. The V call is TRBV29-1, the J call TRBJ1-2; perhaps TRBD1 as D (5 bases). V lost 1 base, J lost 0 bases, and 9 bases lay in between. The CDR3 is 14 residues long. CDR1 and CDR2 from the germline V gene are SQVTM and ANQGSEA. The CDR3 DNA sequence: TGCAGCGTTGAAGGCCGGGGGGCTAACTATGGCTACACCTTC. It is translated as CSVEGRGANYGYTF.

The rearrangement joins TRBV5-6 to TRBJ2-7, with 7 positions matching TRBD1. The CDR3 has 13 amino acids. Germline CDR1 SGHDT, CDR2 YYEEEE. Trimming at V came to 9 bases and at J to 5 bases, leaving 11 bases not matched to a gene. The CDR3 DNA is TGTGCCACCAGTCGACAGGGTCTCCACGAGCAGTACTTC. This codes for CATSRQGLHEQYF. Combining the CDR3 with reference TRBV5-6 and TRBJ2-7 gives the whole variable domain DAGVTQSPTHLIKTRGQQVTLRCSPKSGHDTVSWYQQALGQGPQFIFQYYEEEERQRGNFPDRFSGHQFPNYSSELNVNALLLGDSALYLCATSRQGLHEQYFGPGTRLTVT.

The chain couples TRBV3-1 to TRBJ2-1, with TRBD2 matching 10 bases. The CDR3 sequence is 16 residues long. CDR1 and CDR2 (germline): LGHDT, YNNKEL (reference sequence). V lost 0 bases and J lost 7; bases outside the gene matches: 6. The CDR3 protein is CASSQDPSGSKNEQFF. In DNA form, the CDR3 reads TGTGCCAGCAGCCAAGACCCTAGCGGGAGTAAGAATGAGCAGTTCTTC.

V and J are TRBV4-2 and TRBJ1-5; 10 nucleotides line up with TRBD1. Germline V gene lookup returns CDR1 LGHNA and CDR2 YNFKEQ. This CDR3 contains 14 residues. V trimming: 4 bases; J trimming: 6 bases; junction bases outside the gene matches: 3. The DNA for the CDR3 is TGTGCCAGCAGCCCCCGGACAGGGGGTCAGCCCCAGCATTTT. Encoded protein: CASSPRTGGQPQHF.

This chain links TRBV28 with TRBJ1-2; no clear D gene. The CDR3 covers 12 residues. Trimming pared 10 bases from V and 2 bases from J, leaving 11 bases between. Germline loops: CDR1 MDHEN, CDR2 SYDVKM. The CDR3 DNA is TGTGCCACCGTGAGGAGCAACTATGGCTACACCTTC. Amino acid sequence: CATVRSNYGYTF.

This clonotype has a single count. The chain couples TRBV5-1 to TRBJ2-4; TRBD2 agrees at 14 bases. J lost 6 bases, V lost 2 bases, and 4 bases had no gene match. CDR1 SGHRS and CDR2 YFSETQ come from the germline V gene. There are 16 residues in the CDR3. The CDR3 DNA reads TGCGCCAGCAGCTTTGGGACTAGCGGGGGAGGAAACATTCAGTACTTC. This codes for CASSFGTSGGGNIQYF.

The chain recombines TRBV5-1 with TRBJ1-1, with TRBD1 as a possible D gene (5 bases). The CDR3 is 14 residues long. The germline V and J ends were trimmed by 0 bases and 4 bases, with 10 bases remaining between them. Germline CDR1 reads SGHRS; CDR2 reads YFSETQ. CDR3 sequence: CASSLGMRGTEAFF. DNA for the CDR3: TGCGCCAGCAGCTTGGGCATGAGGGGCACTGAAGCTTTCTTT. Full variable domain (remainder filled in from reference TRBV5-1 and TRBJ1-1): KAGVTQTPRYLIKTRGQQVTLSCSPISGHRSVSWYQQTPGQGLQFLFEYFSETQRNKGNFPGRFSGRQFSNSRSEMNVSTLELGDSALYLCASSLGMRGTEAFFGQGTRLTVV.

The chain links TRBV18 to TRBJ2-7, with TRBD1 identical over 7 bases. The V gene's germline CDR1 is KGHSH and CDR2 LQKENI. V lost 4 bases and J lost 2; bases outside the gene matches: 5. The CDR3 is made up of 14 amino acids. CDR3 in amino acids: CASSQDRLTYEQYF. The CDR3 coding sequence is TGTGCCAGCTCACAGGACAGGCTCACCTACGAGCAGTACTTC.

This clonotype appeared once. The chain combines TRBV9 with TRBJ2-3; no clear D. Trimming pared 1 base from V and 4 bases from J, leaving 7 bases between. Germline V lookup: CDR1 SGDLS, CDR2 YYNGEE. CDR3 length: 13 amino acids. CDR3 in amino acids: CASSVIDSDTQYF. The CDR3 bases are TGTGCCAGCAGCGTAATAGATTCAGATACGCAGTATTTT.

The chain joins TRBV25-1 to TRBJ2-7; possibly TRBD1 or TRBD2 for D (5 bases each). CDR3 size: 14 residues. The germline CDR1 and CDR2 sequences are MGHDK and SYGVNS. V lost 2 bases and J lost 3, with 11 bases in between. CDR3 nucleotide sequence: TGTGCCAGCAGTGAAACCGGGACCAGCTACGAGCAGTACTTC. Protein: CASSETGTSYEQYF.

V gene TRBV20-1 combines with J gene TRBJ2-1; 10 bases map to TRBD2. There are 14 residues in the CDR3. Germline-derived CDR1 and CDR2 are DFQATT and SNEGSKA (reference sequence). V lost 6 bases and J lost 5; bases outside the gene matches: 7. The CDR3 coding sequence is TGCAGTGCCAGGAAGCGGGAGGGAAACAATGAGCAGTTCTTC. The encoded protein is CSARKREGNNEQFF.